This is a list of T cell receptor beta chains from one sample in a study of memory CD4+ T cells and cytomegalovirus serostatus. This table comes from immunoSEQ multiplex PCR, and its TCRdb copy is limited to in-frame clones, with some not included. The sample yields 35,000 to 55,000 clones, around 76% seen once. Input material: memory CD4+ T cells from blood. These receptors were obtained from an adult in good health and CMV-seronegative. The CDR3 runs from the conserved cysteine through the conserved F or W. A D gene is named only where the DNA matches it firmly. Expanded clones get a size class; other rows say once, few or many, or leave the size out.

j_call: TRBJ2-7
d_call: -
v_call: TRBV6-1
clone_size: -
cdr3_aa: CASSHWGEGAGEQYF
cdr3_nt: TGTGCCAGCAGCCACTGGGGGGAGGGGGCTGGCGAGCAGTACTTC

j_call: TRBJ1-5
d_call: TRBD1
v_call: TRBV6-6
clone_size: -
cdr3_aa: CASQTGDSNQPQHF
cdr3_nt: TGTGCCAGCCAGACAGGGGATAGCAATCAGCCCCAGCATTTT

j_call: TRBJ2-3
d_call: -
v_call: TRBV7-2
clone_size: -
cdr3_aa: CASSSSSASLDTQYF
cdr3_nt: TGTGCCAGCAGCTCTTCCTCGGCGTCTTTAGATACGCAGTATTTT

j_call: TRBJ2-1
d_call: -
v_call: TRBV7-2
clone_size: -
cdr3_aa: CASSLVGTYNEQFF
cdr3_nt: TGTGCCAGCAGCTTAGTCGGGACTTACAATGAGCAGTTCTTC

j_call: TRBJ2-7
d_call: -
v_call: TRBV28
clone_size: -
cdr3_aa: CASSEISYEQYF
cdr3_nt: TGTGCCAGCAGTGAAATCTCCTACGAGCAGTACTTC

j_call: TRBJ1-5
d_call: -
v_call: TRBV2
clone_size: -
cdr3_aa: CASSEGAGNQPQHF
cdr3_nt: TGTGCCAGCAGTGAGGGGGCGGGCAATCAGCCCCAGCATTTT

j_call: TRBJ2-6
d_call: TRBD2
v_call: TRBV7-2
clone_size: -
cdr3_aa: CASSSLRGGGANVLTF
cdr3_nt: TGTGCCAGCAGCTCCCTCCGGGGGGGAGGGGCCAACGTCCTGACTTTC

j_call: TRBJ2-2
d_call: TRBD2
v_call: TRBV5-1
clone_size: -
cdr3_aa: CASSPGLAGGHTGELFF
cdr3_nt: TGCGCCAGCAGCCCCGGACTAGCGGGGGGCCACACCGGGGAGCTGTTTTTT

j_call: TRBJ2-7
d_call: -
v_call: TRBV11-1
clone_size: -
cdr3_aa: CASSAAGSGRTYEQYF
cdr3_nt: TGTGCCAGCAGCGCAGCAGGATCGGGGAGGACCTACGAGCAGTACTTC

j_call: TRBJ1-2
d_call: -
v_call: TRBV20-1
clone_size: few
cdr3_aa: CSYDSYGYTF
cdr3_nt: TGCAGTTATGACAGCTATGGCTACACCTTC

j_call: TRBJ2-7
d_call: TRBD2
v_call: TRBV20-1
clone_size: few
cdr3_aa: CSAIGGGEQYF
cdr3_nt: TGCAGTGCTATCGGCGGGGGCGAGCAGTACTTC

j_call: TRBJ2-1
d_call: -
v_call: TRBV7-6
clone_size: -
cdr3_aa: CASSPLGGTDEQFF
cdr3_nt: TGTGCCAGCAGCCCCCTGGGGGGAACGGATGAGCAGTTCTTC

j_call: TRBJ1-2
d_call: -
v_call: TRBV5-6
clone_size: -
cdr3_aa: CASSSQGANYGYTF
cdr3_nt: TGTGCCAGCAGCTCCCAGGGAGCTAACTATGGCTACACCTTC

j_call: TRBJ2-3
d_call: -
v_call: TRBV10-3
clone_size: -
cdr3_aa: CAISGGQERTDTQYF
cdr3_nt: TGTGCCATCAGTGGGGGGCAGGAACGCACAGATACGCAGTATTTT

j_call: TRBJ1-1
d_call: -
v_call: TRBV18
clone_size: -
cdr3_aa: CASSRDVGATEAFF
cdr3_nt: TGTGCCAGCTCCCGCGATGTGGGTGCCACTGAAGCTTTCTTT

j_call: TRBJ1-2
d_call: -
v_call: TRBV6-1
clone_size: once
cdr3_aa: CASSDMRIPPNYGYTF
cdr3_nt: TGTGCCAGCAGTGATATGAGGATTCCCCCTAACTATGGCTACACCTTC

j_call: TRBJ1-1
d_call: -
v_call: TRBV6-4
clone_size: -
cdr3_aa: CASSDRGGLNTEAFF
cdr3_nt: TGTGCCAGCAGTGACCGGGGAGGCCTAAACACTGAAGCTTTCTTT

j_call: TRBJ1-1
d_call: -
v_call: TRBV6-5
clone_size: -
cdr3_aa: CASTNWGGGTEAFF
cdr3_nt: TGTGCCAGCACCAACTGGGGAGGGGGCACTGAAGCTTTCTTT

j_call: TRBJ1-1
d_call: -
v_call: TRBV11-3
clone_size: few
cdr3_aa: CASEKPGPWGGNTEAFF
cdr3_nt: TGTGCCAGCGAGAAACCGGGGCCGTGGGGTGGGAACACTGAAGCTTTCTTT

j_call: TRBJ2-1
d_call: TRBD1
v_call: TRBV2
clone_size: -
cdr3_aa: CASSEIPGTGGSYNEQFF
cdr3_nt: TGTGCCAGCAGTGAAATCCCCGGGACAGGGGGCTCCTACAATGAGCAGTTCTTC

j_call: TRBJ1-6
d_call: -
v_call: TRBV4-1
clone_size: -
cdr3_aa: CASSHQRQDNSPLHF
cdr3_nt: TGCGCCAGCAGCCATCAAAGACAGGATAATTCACCCCTCCACTTT

j_call: TRBJ1-5
d_call: -
v_call: TRBV7-9
clone_size: -
cdr3_aa: CASSLAGPGYSNQPQHF
cdr3_nt: TGTGCCAGCAGCTTAGCGGGTCCGGGTTATAGCAATCAGCCCCAGCATTTT

j_call: TRBJ2-3
d_call: -
v_call: TRBV29-1
clone_size: -
cdr3_aa: CSAKRDINTDTQYF
cdr3_nt: TGCAGCGCAAAGAGGGACATCAACACAGATACGCAGTATTTT

j_call: TRBJ1-1
d_call: TRBD1
v_call: TRBV28
clone_size: few
cdr3_aa: CASSPLAGGMTEAFF
cdr3_nt: TGTGCCAGCAGTCCTTTAGCAGGGGGCATGACTGAAGCTTTCTTT

j_call: TRBJ1-4
d_call: TRBD1
v_call: TRBV14
clone_size: -
cdr3_aa: CASSPIGGTNEKLFF
cdr3_nt: TGTGCCAGCAGCCCCATAGGGGGCACTAATGAAAAACTGTTTTTT

j_call: TRBJ2-5
d_call: -
v_call: TRBV11-2
clone_size: -
cdr3_aa: CASSSSGLSETQYF
cdr3_nt: TGTGCCAGCAGCTCTTCGGGATTATCGGAGACCCAGTACTTC

j_call: TRBJ1-1
d_call: -
v_call: TRBV15
clone_size: -
cdr3_aa: CATSREGNTEAFF
cdr3_nt: TGTGCCACCAGCAGAGAGGGGAACACTGAAGCTTTCTTT

j_call: TRBJ2-7
d_call: -
v_call: TRBV28
clone_size: -
cdr3_aa: CARLSLGSSYEQYF
cdr3_nt: TGTGCCCGCCTCTCTTTGGGTAGCTCCTACGAGCAGTACTTC

j_call: TRBJ2-5
d_call: TRBD2
v_call: TRBV10-3
clone_size: -
cdr3_aa: CAISLTSGLQKTQYF
cdr3_nt: TGTGCCATCAGCCTTACTAGCGGACTTCAAAAGACCCAGTACTTC